The sequence of this T cell receptor (beta chain) was determined in a study of blood T cell repertoires in COVID-19. Study in general: Acute-phase and convalescent COVID-19 samples originated in the United States, Italy and Spain. Sources were T cells, B-cell-depleted T cells, or PBMCs; the material itself was cDNA or gDNA.

CDR1 SGHTS and CDR2 YDEGEE come from the germline V gene. V lost 3 bases to trimming and J lost 4 bases, with 11 bases between them. The CDR3 has 13 amino acids. Per the study methods: By means of reference gene primer amplification, nucleated cell counts were estimated. This table comes from immunoSEQ multiplex PCR, and its TCRdb copy is limited to in-frame clones, with some not included. V and J calls and clone size are as listed in that table; D and trimming were resolved from the DNA. The sample consists of roughly 60,000 clones, 84% of them appearing once. This chain uses TRBV5-8 with TRBJ2-7, with D unclear. Sequenced sample: peripheral blood. This clonotype originated in an elderly man with COVID-19, enrolled during active disease. The CDR3 coding sequence is TGTGCCAGCAGCTGGGCCAACTCGTACGAGCAGTACTTC. Amino acids: CASSWANSYEQYF.